This TCR beta chain was identified during a study of response to subunit inactivated influenza vaccine. A remark on this clonotype: Its antigen is unknown.

TCRdb called the RT-PCR reads again in MiXCR, with one record for every CDR3 protein. The sample lists about 520,000 distinct CDR3 sequences; approximately 6.9% were seen once. Findings and caveats of the study: With each seasonal influenza vaccination, the authors suggested, few new T cells are recruited.

The sequence came from a man between 50 and 75 years old who received an inactivated influenza vaccine. The sequenced sample was PBMCs from blood, obtained approximately 25 months after vaccination.

The CDR3 DNA sequence: TGTGCCAGCAGCAAAGAGACAGGGGTATCGACCCAGTACTTC. It codes for CASSKETGVSTQYF. The chain is built from TRBV21-1 and TRBJ2-5; the table's D call, TRBD1, was not checked against the DNA. TRBV21-1 is a recognized pseudogene. The CDR3 extends over 14 amino acids.